Detailed here is one T cell receptor (beta chain). The antigen is undetermined. Assay used: immunoSEQ multiplex PCR; TCRdb lists only in-frame clones, some missing. The sample shows roughly 150,000 clones, approximately 84% of them seen only once. The data are from a study of T cell responses to AZD1222 COVID-19 vaccine. As for the study in general: Combined were second doses at about 4 or about 12 weeks. Broader study findings: Repertoires in all cases were sampled only once the peak T cell response had passed. CD4 TCRs covered the whole spike, strongest at regions 160-218 and 743-854. In a largely white British group with more females than males, clonal diversity was possibly underestimated.

The source is an adult in good health. Material: peripheral blood, obtained on day 0 of AZD1222 vaccination.

In DNA form, the CDR3 reads TGTGCCAGCAGCCAAGGGTTGGCGGGGGGCCGGTTCTTC. Translation gives CASSQGLAGGRFF. V and J are TRBV3-1 (or the pseudogene TRBV3-2) and TRBJ2-1; 8 bases fit TRBD2. Looked up from germline, CDR1 is LGHDT and CDR2 is YNNKEL (reference sequence). The V segment lost 1 base and the J segment 15 bases; nucleotides outside the gene matches: 8. CDR3 length: 13 residues.